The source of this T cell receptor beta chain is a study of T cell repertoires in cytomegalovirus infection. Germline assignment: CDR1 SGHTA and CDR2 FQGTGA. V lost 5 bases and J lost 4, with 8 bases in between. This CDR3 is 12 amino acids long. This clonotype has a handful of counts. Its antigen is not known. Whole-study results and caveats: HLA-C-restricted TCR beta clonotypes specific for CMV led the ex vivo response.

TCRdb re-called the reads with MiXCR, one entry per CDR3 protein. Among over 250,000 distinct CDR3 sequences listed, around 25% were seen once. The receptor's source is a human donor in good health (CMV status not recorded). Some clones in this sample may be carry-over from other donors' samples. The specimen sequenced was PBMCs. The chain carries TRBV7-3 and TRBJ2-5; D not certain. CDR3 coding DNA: TGTGCCAGCAGCGCCTGGGGAGAGACCCAGTACTTC. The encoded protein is CASSAWGETQYF.